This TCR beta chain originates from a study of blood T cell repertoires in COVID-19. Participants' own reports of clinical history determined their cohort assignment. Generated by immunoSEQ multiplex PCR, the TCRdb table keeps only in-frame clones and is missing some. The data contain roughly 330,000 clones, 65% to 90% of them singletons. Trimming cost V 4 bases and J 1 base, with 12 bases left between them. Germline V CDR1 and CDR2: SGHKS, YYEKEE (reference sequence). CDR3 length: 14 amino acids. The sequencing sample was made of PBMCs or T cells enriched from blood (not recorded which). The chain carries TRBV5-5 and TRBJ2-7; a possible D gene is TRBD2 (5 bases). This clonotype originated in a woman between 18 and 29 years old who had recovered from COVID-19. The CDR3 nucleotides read TGTGCCAGCAGCCCTGGACCGGGATCCTACGAGCAGTACTTC. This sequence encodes CASSPGPGSYEQYF.